This TCR beta chain was recovered during a study of cytomegalovirus exposure and HLA in healthy donors. The PCR made use of 60 Vbeta and 13 Jbeta primers. This table comes from immunoSEQ multiplex PCR, and its TCRdb copy is limited to in-frame clones, with some not included. Of roughly 90,000 clones in the sample, roughly 78% were seen once. Germline CDR1 reads SNHLY; CDR2 reads FYNNEI. The CDR3 is made up of 12 amino acids. V lost 8 bases, J lost 7 bases, and 8 bases stayed unmatched. The specimen sequenced was PBMCs. The chain uses TRBV2 and TRBJ2-7; 7 nucleotides match TRBD1. The TCR originated in a woman aged 40-49 years in good health and CMV-seropositive. Here the CDR3 DNA reads TGTGCCAGCTCGGGACAGTTTGTTGAGCAGTACTTC. Encoded protein: CASSGQFVEQYF.